The clone carrying this T cell receptor beta chain came up a few times. As yet, its antigen is unknown. The sample comes from a study of T-cell reconstitution after alpha-beta-depleted transplantation in children. V was pared by 8 bases and J by 12 bases, with 26 bases between. Germline CDR1 reads MNHEY; CDR2 reads SVGEGT. CDR3 length equals 15 residues. Points from the study as a whole: T-cell numbers and diversity, one year after transplant, stemmed largely from T cells that were newly produced.

The TCRbeta library incorporated unique molecular identifiers. TCRdb recomputed calls from the PCR reads with MiXCR, one row per CDR3 protein. The sample holds about a million distinct CDR3 sequences, roughly 31% seen once. This rearrangement joins TRBV6-2 or TRBV6-3 to TRBJ2-1, with D perhaps being TRBD1 or TRBD2 (6 bases each). The sample consisted of PBMCs, mostly from graft donor cells, taken 360 days after TCRalphabeta/CD19-depleted stem cell transplant. The sequence was obtained from a boy under three years old who had a stem cell transplant for SCID, so the T cells may come from the graft donor. The CDR3 is CASSGEKGGRSWQFF. In nucleotides, the CDR3 is TGTGCCAGCTCAGGCGAGAAGGGGGGCCGAAGTTGGCAGTTCTTC.